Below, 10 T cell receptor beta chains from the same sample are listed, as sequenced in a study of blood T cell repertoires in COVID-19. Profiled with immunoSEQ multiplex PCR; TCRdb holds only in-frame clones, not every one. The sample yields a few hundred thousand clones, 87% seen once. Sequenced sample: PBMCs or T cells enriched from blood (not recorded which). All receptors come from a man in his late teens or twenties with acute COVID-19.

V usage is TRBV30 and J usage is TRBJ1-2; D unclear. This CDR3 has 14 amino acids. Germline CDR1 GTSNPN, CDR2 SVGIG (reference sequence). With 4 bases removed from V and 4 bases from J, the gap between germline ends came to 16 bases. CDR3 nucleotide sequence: TGTGCCTGGACGTCGAGGGAGGCCCTCTATGGCTACACCTTC. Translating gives CAWTSREALYGYTF. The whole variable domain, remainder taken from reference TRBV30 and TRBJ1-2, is SQTIHQWPATLVQPVGSPLSLECTVEGTSNPNLYWYRQAAGRGLQLLFYSVGIGQISSEVPQNLSASRPQDRQFILSSKKLLLSDSGFYLCAWTSREALYGYTFGSGTRLTVV.

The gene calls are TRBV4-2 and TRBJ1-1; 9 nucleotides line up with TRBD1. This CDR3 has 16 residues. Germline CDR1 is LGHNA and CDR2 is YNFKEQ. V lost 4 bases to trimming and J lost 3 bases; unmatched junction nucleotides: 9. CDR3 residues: CASSLRQGEMDTEAFF. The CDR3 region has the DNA TGTGCCAGCAGCCTGAGACAGGGGGAAATGGACACTGAAGCTTTCTTT.

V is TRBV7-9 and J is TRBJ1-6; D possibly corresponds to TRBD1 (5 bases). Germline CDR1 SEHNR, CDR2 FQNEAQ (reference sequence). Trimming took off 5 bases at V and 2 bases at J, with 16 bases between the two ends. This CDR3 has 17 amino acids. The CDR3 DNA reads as TGTGCCAGCAGCCTCACCTTTTCCAGGGCCTATAATTCACCCCTCCACTTT. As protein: CASSLTFSRAYNSPLHF.

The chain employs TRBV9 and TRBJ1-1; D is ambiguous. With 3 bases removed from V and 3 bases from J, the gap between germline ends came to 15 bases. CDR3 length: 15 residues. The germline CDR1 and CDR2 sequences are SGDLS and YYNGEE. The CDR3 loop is CASSATPTEDTEAFF. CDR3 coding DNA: TGTGCCAGCAGCGCGACCCCCACCGAGGACACTGAAGCTTTCTTT.

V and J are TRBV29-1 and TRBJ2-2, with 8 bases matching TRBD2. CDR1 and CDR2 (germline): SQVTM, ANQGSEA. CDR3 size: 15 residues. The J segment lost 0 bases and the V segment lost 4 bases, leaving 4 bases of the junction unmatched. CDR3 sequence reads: CSVVLAVPNTGELFF. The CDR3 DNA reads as TGCAGCGTTGTACTAGCGGTACCGAACACCGGGGAGCTGTTTTTT.

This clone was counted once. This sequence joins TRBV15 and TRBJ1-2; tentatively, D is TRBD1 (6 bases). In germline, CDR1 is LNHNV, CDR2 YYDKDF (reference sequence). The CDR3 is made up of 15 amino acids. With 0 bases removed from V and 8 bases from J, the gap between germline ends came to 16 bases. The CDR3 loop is CATSRDGRGSKGYTF. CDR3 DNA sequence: TGTGCCACCAGCAGAGACGGCAGGGGATCGAAGGGCTACACCTTC.

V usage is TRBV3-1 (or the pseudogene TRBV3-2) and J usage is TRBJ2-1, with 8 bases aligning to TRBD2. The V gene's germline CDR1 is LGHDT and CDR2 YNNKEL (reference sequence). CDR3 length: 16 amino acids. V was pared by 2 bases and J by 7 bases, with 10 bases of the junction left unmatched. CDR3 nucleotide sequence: TGTGCCAGCAGCCAAAGGGTAGCGGGATTAGAAAATGAGCAGTTCTTC. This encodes CASSQRVAGLENEQFF.

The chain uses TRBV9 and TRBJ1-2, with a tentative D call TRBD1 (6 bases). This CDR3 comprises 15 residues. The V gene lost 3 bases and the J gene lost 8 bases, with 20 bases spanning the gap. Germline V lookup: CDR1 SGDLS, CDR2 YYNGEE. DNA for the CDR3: TGTGCCAGCAGCGCGTCGGAGGGGGAGGGATTGGGCTACACCTTC. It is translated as CASSASEGEGLGYTF.

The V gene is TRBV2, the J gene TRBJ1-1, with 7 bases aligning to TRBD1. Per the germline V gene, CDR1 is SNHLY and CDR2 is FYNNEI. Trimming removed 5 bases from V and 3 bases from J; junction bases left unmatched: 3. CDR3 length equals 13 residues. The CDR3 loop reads CASSLRGYTEAFF. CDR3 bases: TGTGCCAGCAGTCTCAGGGGGTACACTGAAGCTTTCTTT.

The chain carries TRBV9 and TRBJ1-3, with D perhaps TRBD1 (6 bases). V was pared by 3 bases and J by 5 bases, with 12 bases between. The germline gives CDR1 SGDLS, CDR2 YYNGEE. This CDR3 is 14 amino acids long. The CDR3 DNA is TGTGCCAGCAGCGCAGGGGAGCGGCGAAACACCATATATTTT. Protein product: CASSAGERRNTIYF.